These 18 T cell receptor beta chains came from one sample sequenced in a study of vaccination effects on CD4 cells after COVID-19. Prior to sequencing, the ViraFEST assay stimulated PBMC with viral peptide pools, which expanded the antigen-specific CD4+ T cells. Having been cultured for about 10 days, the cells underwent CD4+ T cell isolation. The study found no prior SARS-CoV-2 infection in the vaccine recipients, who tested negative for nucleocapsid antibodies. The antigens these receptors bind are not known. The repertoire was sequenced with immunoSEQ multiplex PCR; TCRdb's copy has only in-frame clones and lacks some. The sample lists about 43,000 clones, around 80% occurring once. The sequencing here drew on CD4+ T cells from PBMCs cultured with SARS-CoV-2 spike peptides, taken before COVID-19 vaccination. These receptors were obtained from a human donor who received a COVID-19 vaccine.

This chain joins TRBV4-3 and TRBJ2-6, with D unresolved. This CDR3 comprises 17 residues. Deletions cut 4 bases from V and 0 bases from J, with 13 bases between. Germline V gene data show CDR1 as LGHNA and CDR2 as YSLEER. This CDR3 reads CASSRAGFYSGANVLTF. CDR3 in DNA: TGCGCCAGCAGCCGTGCAGGATTTTACTCTGGGGCCAACGTCCTGACTTTC.

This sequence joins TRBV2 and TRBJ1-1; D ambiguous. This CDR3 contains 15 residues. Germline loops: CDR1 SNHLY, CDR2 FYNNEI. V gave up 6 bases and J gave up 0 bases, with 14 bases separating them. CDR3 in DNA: TGTGCCAGCAGCCGTAATGGAGCTGTGAACACTGAAGCTTTCTTT. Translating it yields CASSRNGAVNTEAFF.

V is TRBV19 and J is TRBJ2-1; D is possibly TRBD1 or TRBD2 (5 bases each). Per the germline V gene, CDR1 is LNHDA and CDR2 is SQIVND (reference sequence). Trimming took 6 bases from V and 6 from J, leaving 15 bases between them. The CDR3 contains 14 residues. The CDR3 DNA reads TGTGCCAGTAGGAGTGTTGGGGGTCTCAATGAGCAGTTCTTC. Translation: CASRSVGGLNEQFF.

CDR3 in DNA: TGCGCCAGCAGCCCCGACATGAATCTACCCACGGGCTACACCTTC. Amino acids: CASSPDMNLPTGYTF. V is TRBV5-1 and J is TRBJ1-2; D is unclear. CDR1 is SGHRS and CDR2 is YFSETQ in the germline V gene. Trimming removed 4 bases from V and 8 bases from J, with 21 bases in between. This CDR3 is 15 amino acids long.

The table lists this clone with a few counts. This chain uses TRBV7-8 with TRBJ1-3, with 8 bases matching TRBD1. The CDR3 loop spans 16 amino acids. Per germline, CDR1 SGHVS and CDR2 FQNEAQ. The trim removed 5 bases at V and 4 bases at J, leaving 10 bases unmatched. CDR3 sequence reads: CASSPRRTGLGNTIYF. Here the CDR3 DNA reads TGTGCCAGCAGCCCTAGACGGACAGGGTTGGGAAACACCATATATTTT. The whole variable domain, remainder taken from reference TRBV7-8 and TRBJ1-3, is GAGVSQSPRYKVAKRGQDVALRCDPISGHVSLFWYQQALGQGPEFLTYFQNEAQLDKSGLPSDRFFAERPEGSVSTLKIQRTQQEDSAVYLCASSPRRTGLGNTIYFGEGSWLTVV.

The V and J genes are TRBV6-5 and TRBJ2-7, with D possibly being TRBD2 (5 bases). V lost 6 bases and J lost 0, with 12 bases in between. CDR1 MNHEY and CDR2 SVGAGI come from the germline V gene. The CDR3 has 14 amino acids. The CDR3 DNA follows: TGTGCCAGCAGAAAGACTGGGAGCTCCTACGAGCAGTACGTC. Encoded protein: CASRKTGSSYEQYV.

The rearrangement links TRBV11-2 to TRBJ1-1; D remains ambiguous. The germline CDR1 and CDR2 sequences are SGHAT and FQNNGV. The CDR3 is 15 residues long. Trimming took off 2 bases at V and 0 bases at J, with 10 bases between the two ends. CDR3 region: CASSLRGSMNTEAFF. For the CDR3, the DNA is TGTGCCAGCAGCTTACGGGGATCCATGAACACTGAAGCTTTCTTT.

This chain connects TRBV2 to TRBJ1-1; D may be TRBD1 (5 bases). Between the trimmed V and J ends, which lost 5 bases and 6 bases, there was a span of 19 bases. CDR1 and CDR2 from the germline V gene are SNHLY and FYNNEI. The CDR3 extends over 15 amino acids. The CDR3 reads CASSPRGGTMPEAFF. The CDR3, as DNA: TGTGCCAGCAGTCCCCGTGGGGGTACGATGCCTGAAGCTTTCTTT.

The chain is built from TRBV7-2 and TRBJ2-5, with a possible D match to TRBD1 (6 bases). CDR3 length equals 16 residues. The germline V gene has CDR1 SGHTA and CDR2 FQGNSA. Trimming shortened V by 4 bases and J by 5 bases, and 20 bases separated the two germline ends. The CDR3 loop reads CASSSINAGALETQYF. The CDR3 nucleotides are TGTGCCAGCAGCTCGATTAACGCAGGGGCCCTGGAGACCCAGTACTTC.

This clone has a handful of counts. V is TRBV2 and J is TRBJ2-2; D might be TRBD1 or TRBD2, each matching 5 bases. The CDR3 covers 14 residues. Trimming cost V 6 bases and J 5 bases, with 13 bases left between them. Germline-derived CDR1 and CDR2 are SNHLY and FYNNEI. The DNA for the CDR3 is TGTGCCAGCAGGGGGACCAGGGCTACCGGGGAGCTGTTTTTT. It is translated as CASRGTRATGELFF.

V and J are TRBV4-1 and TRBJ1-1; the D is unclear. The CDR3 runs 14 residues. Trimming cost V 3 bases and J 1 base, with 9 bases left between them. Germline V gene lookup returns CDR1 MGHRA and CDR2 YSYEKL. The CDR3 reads CASSQASANTEAFF. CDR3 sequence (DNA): TGCGCCAGCAGCCAGGCTTCAGCGAACACTGAAGCTTTCTTT.

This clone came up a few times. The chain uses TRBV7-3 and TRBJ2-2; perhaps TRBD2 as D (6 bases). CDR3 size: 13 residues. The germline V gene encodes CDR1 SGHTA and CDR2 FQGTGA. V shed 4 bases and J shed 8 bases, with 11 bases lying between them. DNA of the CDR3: TGTGCCAGCAGCTCCGGGAGCCCGGGGGAGCTGTTTTTT. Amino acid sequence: CASSSGSPGELFF. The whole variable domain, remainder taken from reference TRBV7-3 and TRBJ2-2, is GAGVSQTPSNKVTEKGKYVELRCDPISGHTALYWYRQSLGQGPEFLIYFQGTGAADDSGLPNDRFFAVRPEGSVSTLKIQRTERGDSAVYLCASSSGSPGELFFGEGSRLTVL.

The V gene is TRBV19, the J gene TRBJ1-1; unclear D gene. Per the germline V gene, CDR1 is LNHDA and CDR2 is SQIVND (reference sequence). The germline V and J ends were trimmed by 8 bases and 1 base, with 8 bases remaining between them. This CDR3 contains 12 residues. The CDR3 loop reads CASGTENTEAFF. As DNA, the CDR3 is TGTGCCAGTGGCACAGAGAACACTGAAGCTTTCTTT.

CDR3: CASSERFYGYTF. In DNA, the CDR3 is TGTGCCAGCAGTGAACGGTTCTATGGCTACACCTTC. J is TRBJ1-2 and V is TRBV6-1; no reliable D call. V lost 2 bases, J lost 4 bases, and 5 bases lay in between. Germline assignment: CDR1 MNHNS and CDR2 SASEGT. CDR3 length: 12 amino acids.

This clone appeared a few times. The CDR3 loop is CASRRGTGNTIYF. CDR3 DNA sequence: TGTGCCAGCAGGAGGGGGACTGGAAACACCATATATTTT. The chain combines TRBV6-5 with TRBJ1-3, with a tentative D call TRBD1 (6 bases). V was cut by 6 bases and J by 2 bases, with 8 bases left in between. Per germline, CDR1 MNHEY and CDR2 SVGAGI. This CDR3 region has 13 residues.

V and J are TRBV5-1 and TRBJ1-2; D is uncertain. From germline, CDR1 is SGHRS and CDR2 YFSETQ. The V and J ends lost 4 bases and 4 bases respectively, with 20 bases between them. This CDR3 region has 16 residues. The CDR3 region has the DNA TGCGCCAGCAGCATAACGCCGACTGCACTTGGCTATGGCTACACCTTC. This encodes CASSITPTALGYGYTF.

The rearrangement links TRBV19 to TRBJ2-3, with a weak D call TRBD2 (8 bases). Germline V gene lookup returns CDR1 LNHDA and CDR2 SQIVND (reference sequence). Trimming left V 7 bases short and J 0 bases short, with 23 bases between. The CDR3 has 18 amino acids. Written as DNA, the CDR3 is TGTGCCAGTACCCCCGGGAGGGACAGAGCTACTAGCACAGATACGCAGTATTTT. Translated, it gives CASTPGRDRATSTDTQYF.

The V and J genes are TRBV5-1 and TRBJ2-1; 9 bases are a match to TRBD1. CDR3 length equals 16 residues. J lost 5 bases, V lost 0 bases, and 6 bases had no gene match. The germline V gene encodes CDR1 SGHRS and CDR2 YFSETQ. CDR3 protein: CASSLGGTGNHNEQFF. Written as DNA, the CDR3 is TGCGCCAGCAGCTTGGGTGGGACAGGGAATCACAATGAGCAGTTCTTC.